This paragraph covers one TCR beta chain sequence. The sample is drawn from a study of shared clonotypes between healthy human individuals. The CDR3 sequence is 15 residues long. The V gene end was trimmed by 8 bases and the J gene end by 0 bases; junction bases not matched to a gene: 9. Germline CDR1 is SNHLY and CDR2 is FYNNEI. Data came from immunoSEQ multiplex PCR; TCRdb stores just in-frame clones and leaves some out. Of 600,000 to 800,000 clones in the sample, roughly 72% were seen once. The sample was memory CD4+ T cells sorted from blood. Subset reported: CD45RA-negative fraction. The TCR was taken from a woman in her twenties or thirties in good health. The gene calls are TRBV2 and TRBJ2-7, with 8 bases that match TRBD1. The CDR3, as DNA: TGTGCCAGCCGCCTGACGGGACAGGACTCCTACGAGCAGTACTTC. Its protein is CASRLTGQDSYEQYF. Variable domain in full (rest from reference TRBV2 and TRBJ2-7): EPEVTQTPSHQVTQMGQEVILRCVPISNHLYFYWYRQILGQKVEFLVSFYNNEISEKSEIFDDQFSVERPDGSNFTLKIRSTKLEDSAMYFCASRLTGQDSYEQYFGPGTRLTVT.